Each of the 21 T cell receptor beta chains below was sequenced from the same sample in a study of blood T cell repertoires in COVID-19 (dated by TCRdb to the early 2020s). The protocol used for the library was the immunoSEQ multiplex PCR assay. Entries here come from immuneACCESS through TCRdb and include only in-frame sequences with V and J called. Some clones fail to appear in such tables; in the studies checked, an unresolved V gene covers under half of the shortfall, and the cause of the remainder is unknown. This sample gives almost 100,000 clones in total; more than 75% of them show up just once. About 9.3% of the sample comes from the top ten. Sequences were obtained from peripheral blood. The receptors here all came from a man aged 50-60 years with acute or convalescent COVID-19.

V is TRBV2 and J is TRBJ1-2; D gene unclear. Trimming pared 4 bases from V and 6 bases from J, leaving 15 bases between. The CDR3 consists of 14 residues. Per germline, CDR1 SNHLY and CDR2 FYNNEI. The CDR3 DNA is TGTGCCAGCAGTGGCGTCGCGGGATCCCATGGCTACACCTTC. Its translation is CASSGVAGSHGYTF.

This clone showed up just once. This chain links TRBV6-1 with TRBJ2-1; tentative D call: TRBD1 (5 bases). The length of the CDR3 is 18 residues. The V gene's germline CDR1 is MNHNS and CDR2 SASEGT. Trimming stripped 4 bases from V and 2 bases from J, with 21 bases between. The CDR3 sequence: CASSALGALKTPYNEQFF. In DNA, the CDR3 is TGTGCCAGCAGTGCCCTTGGGGCGCTTAAAACTCCCTACAATGAGCAGTTCTTC.

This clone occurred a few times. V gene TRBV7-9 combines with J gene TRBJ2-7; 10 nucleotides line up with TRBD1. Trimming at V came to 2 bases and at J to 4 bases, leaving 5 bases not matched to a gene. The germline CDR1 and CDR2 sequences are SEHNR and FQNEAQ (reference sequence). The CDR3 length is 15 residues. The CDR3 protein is CASSLSGDRGYEQYF. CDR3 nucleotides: TGTGCCAGCAGCTTAAGTGGGGACAGGGGATACGAGCAGTACTTC.

CDR3 in amino acids: CASKVGGPVSTEAFF. The CDR3 nucleotides are TGTGCCAGTAAGGTCGGCGGCCCCGTGAGTACTGAAGCTTTCTTT. This chain joins TRBV19 and TRBJ1-1; D gene unclear. The CDR3 has 15 residues. Trimming removed 7 bases from V and 5 bases from J, with 20 bases in between. CDR1 and CDR2 from the germline V gene are LNHDA and SQIVND (reference sequence).

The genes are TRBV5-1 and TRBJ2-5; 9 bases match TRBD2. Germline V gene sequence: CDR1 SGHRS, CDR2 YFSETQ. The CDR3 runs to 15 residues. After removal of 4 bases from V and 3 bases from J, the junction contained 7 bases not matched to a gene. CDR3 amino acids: CASSPVAGGKETQYF. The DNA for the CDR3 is TGCGCCAGCAGCCCCGTTGCGGGAGGGAAAGAGACCCAGTACTTC.

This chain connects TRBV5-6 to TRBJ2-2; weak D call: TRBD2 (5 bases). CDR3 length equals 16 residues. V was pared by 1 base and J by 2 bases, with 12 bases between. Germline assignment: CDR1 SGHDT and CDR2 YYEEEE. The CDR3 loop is CASSLLGRVNTGELFF. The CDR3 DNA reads TGTGCCAGCAGCTTGCTAGGGCGGGTTAACACCGGGGAGCTGTTTTTT.

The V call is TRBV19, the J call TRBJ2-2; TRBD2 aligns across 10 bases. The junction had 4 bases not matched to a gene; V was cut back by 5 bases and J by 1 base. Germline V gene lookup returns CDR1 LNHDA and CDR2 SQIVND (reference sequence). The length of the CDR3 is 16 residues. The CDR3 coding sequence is TGTGCCAGTAGTCCCTGGACTAGCGGGAACACCGGGGAGCTGTTTTTT. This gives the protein CASSPWTSGNTGELFF. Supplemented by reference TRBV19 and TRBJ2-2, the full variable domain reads DGGITQSPKYLFRKEGQNVTLSCEQNLNHDAMYWYRQDPGQGLRLIYYSQIVNDFQKGDIAEGYSVSREKKESFPLTVTSAQKNPTAFYLCASSPWTSGNTGELFFGEGSRLTVL.

CDR3 in amino acids: CASSPQSGRAYNEQFF. CDR3 bases: TGTGCCAGCAGCCCCCAAAGCGGGAGGGCGTACAATGAGCAGTTCTTC. The J gene is TRBJ2-1, the V gene TRBV7-9; TRBD2 aligns across 10 bases. The CDR3 has 16 residues. Trimming cost V 5 bases and J 4 bases; bases outside gene matches: 8. Per germline, CDR1 SEHNR and CDR2 FQNEAQ (reference sequence).

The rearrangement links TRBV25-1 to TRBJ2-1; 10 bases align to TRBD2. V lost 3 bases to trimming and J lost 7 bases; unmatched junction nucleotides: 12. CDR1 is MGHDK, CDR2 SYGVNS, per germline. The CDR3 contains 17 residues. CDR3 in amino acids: CASSDLASGSHRNEQFF. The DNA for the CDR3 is TGTGCCAGCAGTGACCTCGCTAGCGGGAGCCATAGGAATGAGCAGTTCTTC.

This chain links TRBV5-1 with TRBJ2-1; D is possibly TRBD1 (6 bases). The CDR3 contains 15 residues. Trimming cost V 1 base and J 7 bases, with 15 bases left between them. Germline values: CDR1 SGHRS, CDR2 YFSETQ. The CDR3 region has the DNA TGCGCCAGCAGCTTGTCTTCAGGGGTAAAGAATGAGCAGTTCTTC. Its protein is CASSLSSGVKNEQFF.

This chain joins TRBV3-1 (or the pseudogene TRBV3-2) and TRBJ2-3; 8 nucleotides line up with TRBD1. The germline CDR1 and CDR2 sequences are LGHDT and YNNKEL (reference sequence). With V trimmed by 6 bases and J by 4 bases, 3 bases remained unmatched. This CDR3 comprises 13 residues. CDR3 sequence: CASSGQGADTQYF. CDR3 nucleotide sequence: TGTGCCAGCAGTGGACAGGGTGCAGATACGCAGTATTTT.

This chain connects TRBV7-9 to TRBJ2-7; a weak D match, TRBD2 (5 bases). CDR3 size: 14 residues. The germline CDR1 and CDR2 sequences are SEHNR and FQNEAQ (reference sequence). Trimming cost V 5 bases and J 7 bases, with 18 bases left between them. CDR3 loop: CASSPQDSPGEQYF. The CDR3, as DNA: TGTGCCAGCAGCCCGCAGGACTCACCAGGAGAGCAGTACTTC.

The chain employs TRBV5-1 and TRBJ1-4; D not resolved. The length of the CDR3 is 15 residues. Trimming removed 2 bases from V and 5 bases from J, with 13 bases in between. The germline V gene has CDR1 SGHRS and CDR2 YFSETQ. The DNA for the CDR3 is TGCGCCAGCAGCTTATCTGGCTTCGGGAATGAAAAACTGTTTTTT. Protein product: CASSLSGFGNEKLFF.

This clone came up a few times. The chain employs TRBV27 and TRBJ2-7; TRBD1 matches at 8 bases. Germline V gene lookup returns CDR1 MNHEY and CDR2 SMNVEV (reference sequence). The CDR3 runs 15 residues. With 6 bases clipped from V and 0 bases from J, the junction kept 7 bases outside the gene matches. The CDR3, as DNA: TGTGCCAGCAGGTTCAGGGGGCACTACTCCTACGAGCAGTACTTC. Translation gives CASRFRGHYSYEQYF.

The CDR3 loop is CASSLSLASAGELFF. CDR3 sequence (DNA): TGTGCCAGCAGCTTGTCCCTAGCTTCTGCCGGGGAGCTGTTTTTT. V usage is TRBV6-5 and J usage is TRBJ2-2; D is perhaps TRBD2 (5 bases). This CDR3 spans 15 amino acids. The ends were cut back, 6 bases at V and 6 bases at J, with 17 bases in the middle. Germline V gives CDR1 MNHEY, CDR2 SVGAGI.

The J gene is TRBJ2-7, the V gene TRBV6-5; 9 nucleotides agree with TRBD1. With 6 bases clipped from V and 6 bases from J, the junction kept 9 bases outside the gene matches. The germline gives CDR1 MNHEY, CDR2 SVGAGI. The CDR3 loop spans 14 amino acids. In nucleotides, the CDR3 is TGTGCCAGCAGAGTGCAAACAGGGGGCCTCGAGCAGTACTTC. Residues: CASRVQTGGLEQYF.

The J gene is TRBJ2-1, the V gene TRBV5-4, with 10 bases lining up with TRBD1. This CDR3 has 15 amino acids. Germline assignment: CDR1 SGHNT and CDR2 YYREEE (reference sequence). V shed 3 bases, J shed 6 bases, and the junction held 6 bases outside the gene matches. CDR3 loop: CASSWTGTGVNEQFF. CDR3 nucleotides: TGTGCCAGCAGCTGGACCGGGACAGGGGTCAATGAGCAGTTCTTC.

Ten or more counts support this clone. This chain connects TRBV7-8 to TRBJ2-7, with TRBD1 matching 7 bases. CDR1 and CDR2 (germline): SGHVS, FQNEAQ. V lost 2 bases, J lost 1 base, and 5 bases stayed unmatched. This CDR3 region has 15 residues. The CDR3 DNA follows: TGTGCCAGCAGCTTATTACAGGGGCCTTCCTACGAGCAGTACTTC. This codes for CASSLLQGPSYEQYF.

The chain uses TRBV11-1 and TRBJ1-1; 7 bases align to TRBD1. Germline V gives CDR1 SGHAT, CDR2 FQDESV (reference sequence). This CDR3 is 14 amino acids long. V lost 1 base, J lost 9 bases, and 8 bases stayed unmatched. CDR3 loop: CASSLGGTVPQAFF. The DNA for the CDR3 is TGTGCCAGCAGCTTAGGGGGGACAGTCCCCCAAGCTTTCTTT.

CDR3 DNA sequence: TGTGCCAGCAGTCTGGGGGGGAGAATCTCCTACGAGCAGTACTTC. It translates to CASSLGGRISYEQYF. J is TRBJ2-7 and V is TRBV5-6, with 7 bases lining up with TRBD2. This CDR3 is built from 15 residues. The J segment lost 0 bases and the V segment lost 5 bases, leaving 8 bases of the junction unmatched. Per the germline V gene, CDR1 is SGHDT and CDR2 is YYEEEE.

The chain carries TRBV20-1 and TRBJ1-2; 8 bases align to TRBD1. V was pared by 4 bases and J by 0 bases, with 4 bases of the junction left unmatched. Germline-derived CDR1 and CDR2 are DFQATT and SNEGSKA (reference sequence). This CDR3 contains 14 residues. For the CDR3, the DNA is TGCAGTGCTACTGACAGGGGAGCTAACTATGGCTACACCTTC. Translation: CSATDRGANYGYTF.